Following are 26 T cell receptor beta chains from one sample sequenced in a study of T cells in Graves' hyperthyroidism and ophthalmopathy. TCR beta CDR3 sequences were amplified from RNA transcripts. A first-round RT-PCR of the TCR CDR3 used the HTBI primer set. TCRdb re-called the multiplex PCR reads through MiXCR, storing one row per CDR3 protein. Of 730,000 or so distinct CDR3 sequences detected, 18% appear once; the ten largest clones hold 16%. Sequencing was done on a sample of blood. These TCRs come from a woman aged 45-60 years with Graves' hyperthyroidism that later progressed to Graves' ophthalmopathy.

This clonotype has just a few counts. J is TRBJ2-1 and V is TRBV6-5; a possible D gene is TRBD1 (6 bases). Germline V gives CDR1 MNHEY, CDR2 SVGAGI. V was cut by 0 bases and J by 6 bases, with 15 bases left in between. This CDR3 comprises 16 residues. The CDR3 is CASSYSRQGSVNEQFF. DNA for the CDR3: TGTGCCAGCAGTTACTCGCGCCAGGGGTCGGTCAATGAGCAGTTCTTC.

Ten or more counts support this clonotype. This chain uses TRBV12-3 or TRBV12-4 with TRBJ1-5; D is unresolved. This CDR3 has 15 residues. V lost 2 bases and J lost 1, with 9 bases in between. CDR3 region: CASSLSLQSNQPQHF. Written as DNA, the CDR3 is TGTGCCAGCAGTTTATCCCTGCAGAGCAATCAGCCCCAGCATTTT.

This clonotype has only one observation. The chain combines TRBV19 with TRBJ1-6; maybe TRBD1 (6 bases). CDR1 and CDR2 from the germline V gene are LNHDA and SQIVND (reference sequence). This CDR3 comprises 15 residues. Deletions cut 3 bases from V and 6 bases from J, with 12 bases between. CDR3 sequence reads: CASSIPGDSNSPLHF. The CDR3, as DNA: TGTGCCAGTAGTATTCCAGGGGACTCTAATTCACCCCTCCACTTT.

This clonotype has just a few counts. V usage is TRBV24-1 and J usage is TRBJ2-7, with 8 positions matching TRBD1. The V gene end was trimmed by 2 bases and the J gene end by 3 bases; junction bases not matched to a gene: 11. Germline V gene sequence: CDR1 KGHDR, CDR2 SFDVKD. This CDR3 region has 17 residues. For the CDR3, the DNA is TGTGCCACCAGTGATTCTGACCCGACAGGGGCGAACTACGAGCAGTACTTC. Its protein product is CATSDSDPTGANYEQYF.

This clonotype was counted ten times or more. CDR3 residues: CASSLGTEPTDTQYF. The CDR3 DNA follows: TGTGCCAGCAGCCTTGGGACCGAACCCACAGATACGCAGTATTTT. This chain links TRBV3-1 with TRBJ2-3, with D perhaps given as TRBD1 or TRBD2 (5 bases each). Germline CDR1 is LGHDT and CDR2 is YNNKEL (reference sequence). V was shortened by 4 bases and J by 2 bases, with 13 bases between the two germline ends. This CDR3 comprises 15 residues.

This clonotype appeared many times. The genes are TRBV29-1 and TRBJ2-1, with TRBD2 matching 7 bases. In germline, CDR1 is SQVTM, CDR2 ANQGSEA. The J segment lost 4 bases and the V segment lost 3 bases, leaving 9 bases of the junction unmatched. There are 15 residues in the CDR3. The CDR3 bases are TGCAGCGTTGAGGTAGGGCAGGGAGGGTACAATGAGCAGTTCTTC. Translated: CSVEVGQGGYNEQFF.

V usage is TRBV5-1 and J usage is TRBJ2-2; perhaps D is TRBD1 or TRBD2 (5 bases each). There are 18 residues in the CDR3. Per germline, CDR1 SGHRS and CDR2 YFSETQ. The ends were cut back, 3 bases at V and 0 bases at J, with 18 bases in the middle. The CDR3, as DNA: TGCGCCAGCAGCTCCCTCACTTCCGGGACGACGAACACCGGGGAGCTGTTTTTT. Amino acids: CASSSLTSGTTNTGELFF.

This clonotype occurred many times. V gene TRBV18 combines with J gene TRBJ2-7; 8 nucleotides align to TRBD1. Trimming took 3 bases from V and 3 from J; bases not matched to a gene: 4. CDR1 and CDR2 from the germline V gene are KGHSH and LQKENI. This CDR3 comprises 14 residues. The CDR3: CASSPGTGNYEQYF. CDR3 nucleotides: TGTGCCAGCTCACCCGGGACAGGAAACTACGAGCAGTACTTC.

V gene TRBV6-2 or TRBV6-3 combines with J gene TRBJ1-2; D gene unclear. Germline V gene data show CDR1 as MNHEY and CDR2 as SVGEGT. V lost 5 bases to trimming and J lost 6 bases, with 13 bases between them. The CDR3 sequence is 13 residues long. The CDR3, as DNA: TGTGCCAGCAGTGAGCAGGTGTTTAATGGCTACACCTTC. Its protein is CASSEQVFNGYTF.

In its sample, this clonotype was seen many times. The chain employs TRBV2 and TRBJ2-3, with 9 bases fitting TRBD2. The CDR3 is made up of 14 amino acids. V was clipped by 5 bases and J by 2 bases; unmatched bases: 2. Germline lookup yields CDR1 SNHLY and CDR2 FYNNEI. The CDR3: CASSSGGPTDTQYF. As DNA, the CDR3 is TGTGCCAGCAGTAGCGGGGGGCCCACAGATACGCAGTATTTT.

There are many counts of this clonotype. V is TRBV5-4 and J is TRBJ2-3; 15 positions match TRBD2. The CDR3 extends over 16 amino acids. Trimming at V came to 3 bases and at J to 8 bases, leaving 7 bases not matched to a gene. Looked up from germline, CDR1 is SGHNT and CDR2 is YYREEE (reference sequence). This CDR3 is CASSSGLAGGGSTQYF. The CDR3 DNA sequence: TGTGCCAGCAGCTCGGGACTAGCGGGGGGCGGTAGTACGCAGTATTTT.

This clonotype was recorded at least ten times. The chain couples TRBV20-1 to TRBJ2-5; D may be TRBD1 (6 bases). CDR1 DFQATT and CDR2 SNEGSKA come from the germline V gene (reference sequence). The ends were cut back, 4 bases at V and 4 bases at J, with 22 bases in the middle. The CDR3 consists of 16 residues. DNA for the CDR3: TGCAGTGCTACCGGTGGGGGATTACAGGGTGGAGAGACCCAGTACTTC. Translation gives CSATGGGLQGGETQYF.

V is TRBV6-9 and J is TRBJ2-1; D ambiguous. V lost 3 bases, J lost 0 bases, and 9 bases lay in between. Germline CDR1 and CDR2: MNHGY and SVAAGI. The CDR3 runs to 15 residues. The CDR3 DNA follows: TGTGCCAGCAGTTACGGTAGCTACTCCTACAATGAGCAGTTCTTC. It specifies CASSYGSYSYNEQFF.

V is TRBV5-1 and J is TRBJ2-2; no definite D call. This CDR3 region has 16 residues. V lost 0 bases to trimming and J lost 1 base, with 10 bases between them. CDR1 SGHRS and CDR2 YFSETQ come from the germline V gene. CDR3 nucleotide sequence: TGCGCCAGCAGCTTGGTTAGACCAGGGAACACCGGGGAGCTGTTTTTT. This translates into CASSLVRPGNTGELFF.

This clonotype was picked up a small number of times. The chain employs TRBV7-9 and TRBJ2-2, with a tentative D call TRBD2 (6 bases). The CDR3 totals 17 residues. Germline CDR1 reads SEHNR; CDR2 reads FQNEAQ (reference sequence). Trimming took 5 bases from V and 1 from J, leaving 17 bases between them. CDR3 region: CASSPGPGLQNTGELFF. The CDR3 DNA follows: TGTGCCAGCAGCCCCGGCCCGGGACTGCAGAACACCGGGGAGCTGTTTTTT.

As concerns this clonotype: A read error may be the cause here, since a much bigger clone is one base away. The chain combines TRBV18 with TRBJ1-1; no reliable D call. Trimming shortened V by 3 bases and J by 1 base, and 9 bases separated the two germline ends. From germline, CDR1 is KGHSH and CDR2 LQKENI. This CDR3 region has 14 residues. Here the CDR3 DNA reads TGTGCCAGCTCACCCAGACCAAGGAACACTGAAGCTTTCTTT. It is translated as CASSPRPRNTEAFF.

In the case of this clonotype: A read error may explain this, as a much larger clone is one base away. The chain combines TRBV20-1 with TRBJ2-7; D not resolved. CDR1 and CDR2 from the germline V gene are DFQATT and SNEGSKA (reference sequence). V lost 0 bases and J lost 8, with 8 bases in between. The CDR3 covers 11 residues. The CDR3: CSARENYKQYF. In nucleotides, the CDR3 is TGCAGTGCTAGAGAAAATTACAAGCAGTACTTC.

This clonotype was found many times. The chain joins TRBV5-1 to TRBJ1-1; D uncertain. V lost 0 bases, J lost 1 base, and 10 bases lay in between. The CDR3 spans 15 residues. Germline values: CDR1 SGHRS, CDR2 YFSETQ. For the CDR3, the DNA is TGCGCCAGCAGCTTGGCCAGTGGAGCGAACACTGAAGCTTTCTTT. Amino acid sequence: CASSLASGANTEAFF.

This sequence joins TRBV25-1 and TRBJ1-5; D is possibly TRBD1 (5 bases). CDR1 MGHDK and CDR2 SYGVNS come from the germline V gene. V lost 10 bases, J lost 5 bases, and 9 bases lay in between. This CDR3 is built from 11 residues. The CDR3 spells CATPGYQPQHF. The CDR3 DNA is TGTGCCACCCCAGGGTATCAGCCCCAGCATTTT. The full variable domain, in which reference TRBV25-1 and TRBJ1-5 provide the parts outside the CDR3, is EADIYQTPRYLVIGTGKKITLECSQTMGHDKMYWYQQDPGMELHLIHYSYGVNSTEKGDLSSESTVSRIRTEHFPLTLESARPSHTSQYLCATPGYQPQHFGDGTRLSIL.

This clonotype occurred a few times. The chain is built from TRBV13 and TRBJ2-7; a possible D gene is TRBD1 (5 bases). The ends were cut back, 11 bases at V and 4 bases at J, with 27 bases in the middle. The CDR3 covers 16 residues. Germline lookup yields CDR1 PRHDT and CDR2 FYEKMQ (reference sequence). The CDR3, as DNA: TGTGCCTCTCGTCACAGGAAAAGCCCAAATCTATACGAGCAGTACTTC. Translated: CASRHRKSPNLYEQYF.

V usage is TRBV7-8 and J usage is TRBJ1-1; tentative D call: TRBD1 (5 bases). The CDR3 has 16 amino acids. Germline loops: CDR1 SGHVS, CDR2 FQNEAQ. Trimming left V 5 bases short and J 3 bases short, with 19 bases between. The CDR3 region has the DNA TGTGCCAGCAGCCCTGTCCCCACGGGGCCGTACACTGAAGCTTTCTTT. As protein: CASSPVPTGPYTEAFF.

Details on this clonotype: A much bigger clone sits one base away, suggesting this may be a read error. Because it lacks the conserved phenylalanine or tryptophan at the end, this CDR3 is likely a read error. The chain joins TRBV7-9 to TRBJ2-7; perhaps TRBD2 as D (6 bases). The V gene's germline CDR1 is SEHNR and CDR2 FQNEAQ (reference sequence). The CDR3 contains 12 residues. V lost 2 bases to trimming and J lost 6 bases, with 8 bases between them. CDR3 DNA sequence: TGTGCCAGCAGCTTATGGGACTTCGAGCAGTACCTC. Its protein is CASSLWDFEQYL.

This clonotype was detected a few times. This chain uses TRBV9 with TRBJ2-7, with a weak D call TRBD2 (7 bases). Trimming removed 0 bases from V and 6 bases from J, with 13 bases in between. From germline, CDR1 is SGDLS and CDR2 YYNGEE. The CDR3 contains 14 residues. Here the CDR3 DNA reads TGTGCCAGCAGCGTAGACGCGGCGGGGGCCGAGCAGTACTTC. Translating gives CASSVDAAGAEQYF.

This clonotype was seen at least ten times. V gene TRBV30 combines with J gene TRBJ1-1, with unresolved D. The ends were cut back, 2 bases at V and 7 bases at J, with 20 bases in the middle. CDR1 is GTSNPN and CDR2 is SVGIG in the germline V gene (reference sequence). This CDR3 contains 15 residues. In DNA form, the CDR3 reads TGTGCCTGGAGTACCGACCGGTGGGCAAGGAGTGAAGCTTTCTTT. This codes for CAWSTDRWARSEAFF.

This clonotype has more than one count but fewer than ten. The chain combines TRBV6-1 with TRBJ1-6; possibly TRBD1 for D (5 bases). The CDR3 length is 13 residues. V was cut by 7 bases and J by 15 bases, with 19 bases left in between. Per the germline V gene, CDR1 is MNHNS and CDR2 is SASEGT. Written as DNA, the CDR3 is TGTGCCAGCAAACAAACAGGTCTGGAGGTCCTCCACTTT. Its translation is CASKQTGLEVLHF.

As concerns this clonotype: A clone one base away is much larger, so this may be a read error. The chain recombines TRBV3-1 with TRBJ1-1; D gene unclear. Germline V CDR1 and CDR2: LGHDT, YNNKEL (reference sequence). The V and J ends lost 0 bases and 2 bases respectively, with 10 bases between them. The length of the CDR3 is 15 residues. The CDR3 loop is CASSQEPIPNTEAFF. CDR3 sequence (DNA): TGTGCCAGCAGCCAAGAGCCAATACCAAACACTGAAGCTTTCTTT. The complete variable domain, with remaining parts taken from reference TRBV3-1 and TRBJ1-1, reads DTAVSQTPKYLVTQMGNDKSIKCEQNLGHDTMYWYKQDSKKFLKIMFSYNNKELIINETVPNRFSPKSPDKAHLNLHINSLELGDSAVYFCASSQEPIPNTEAFFGQGTRLTVV.